What follows describes a single TCR beta chain. The sample belongs to a study of blood T cell repertoires in COVID-19. The wider study: Some COVID-19 samples were acute and others convalescent; all came from the United States, Italy and Spain. Sources were T cells, B-cell-depleted T cells, or PBMCs; the material itself was cDNA or gDNA.

Authors' data handling: By means of reference gene primer amplification, nucleated cell counts were estimated. Method: immunoSEQ multiplex PCR; TCRdb's copy keeps in-frame clones and lacks some. V, J and clone size are taken as reported in that table, and D and trimming were inferred from the DNA itself. The sample comprises some 14,000 clones, around nine tenths of which are singletons, and 17% rests with the top ten. The CDR3 extends over 17 amino acids. V dropped 1 base and J dropped 4 bases, with 20 bases sitting between them. CDR1 and CDR2 (germline): SGDLS, YYNGEE. This sequence was found in a human donor with active COVID-19. The donor label of this sample is uncertain. The chain has TRBV9 and TRBJ1-2; D ambiguous. The sample comprised peripheral blood. This CDR3 is CASSVTEAAIPSYGYTF. The CDR3 coding sequence is TGTGCCAGCAGCGTAACCGAGGCAGCCATACCCAGCTATGGCTACACCTTC.